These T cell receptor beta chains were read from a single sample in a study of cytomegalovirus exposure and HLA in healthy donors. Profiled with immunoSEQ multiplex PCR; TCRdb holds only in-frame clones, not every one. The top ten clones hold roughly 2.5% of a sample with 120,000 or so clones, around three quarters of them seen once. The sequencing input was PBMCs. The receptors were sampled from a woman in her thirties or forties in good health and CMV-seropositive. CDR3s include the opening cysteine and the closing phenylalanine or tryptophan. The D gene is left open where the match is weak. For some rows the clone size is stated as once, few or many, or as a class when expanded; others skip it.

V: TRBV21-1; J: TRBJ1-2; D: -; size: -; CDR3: CASTPTLRGYTF; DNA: TGTGCCAGCACCCCCACTCTACGGGGCTACACCTTC
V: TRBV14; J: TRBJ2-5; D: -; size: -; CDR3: CASSLRTYQETQYF; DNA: TGTGCCAGCAGCCTCAGGACATATCAAGAGACCCAGTACTTC
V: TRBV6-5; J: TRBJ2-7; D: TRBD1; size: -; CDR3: CASTQGANSYEQYF; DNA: TGTGCCAGCACCCAGGGGGCAAACTCCTACGAGCAGTACTTC
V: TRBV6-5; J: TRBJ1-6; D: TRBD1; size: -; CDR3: CASSYSGQGFSPLHF; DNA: TGTGCCAGCAGTTACTCGGGACAGGGCTTTTCACCCCTCCACTTT
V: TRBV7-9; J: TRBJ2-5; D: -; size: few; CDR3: CASSLTVRGPQETQYF; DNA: TGTGCCAGCAGCTTAACGGTGCGGGGCCCCCAAGAGACCCAGTACTTC
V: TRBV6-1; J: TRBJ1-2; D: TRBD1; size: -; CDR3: CASSGTGQANYGYTF; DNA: TGTGCCAGCAGTGGCACGGGACAGGCTAACTATGGCTACACCTTC
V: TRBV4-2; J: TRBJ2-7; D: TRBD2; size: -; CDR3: CASSQEAGGPYEQYF; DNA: TGTGCCAGCAGCCAAGAAGCGGGAGGGCCCTACGAGCAGTACTTC
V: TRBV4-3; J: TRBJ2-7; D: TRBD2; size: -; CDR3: CASSQDASGIPSTYEQYF; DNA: TGCGCCAGCAGCCAAGATGCTAGCGGGATCCCATCAACCTACGAGCAGTACTTC
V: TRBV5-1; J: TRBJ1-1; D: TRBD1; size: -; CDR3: CASSLSGTGNTEAFF; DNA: TGCGCCAGCAGCCTATCCGGGACAGGGAACACTGAAGCTTTCTTT
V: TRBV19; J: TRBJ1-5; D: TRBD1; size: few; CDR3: CANTRQGVQPQHF; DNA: TGTGCCAACACCAGACAGGGCGTTCAGCCCCAGCATTTT
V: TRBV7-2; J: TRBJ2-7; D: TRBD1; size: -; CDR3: CASSLGQGTYEQYF; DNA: TGTGCCAGCAGCTTAGGACAGGGAACCTACGAGCAGTACTTC
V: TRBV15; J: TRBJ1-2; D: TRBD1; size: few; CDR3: CATSRDRGVGGYTF; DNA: TGTGCCACCAGCAGGGACAGGGGGGTTGGTGGCTACACCTTC
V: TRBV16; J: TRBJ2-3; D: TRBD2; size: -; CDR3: CASSQSSGLGADTQYF; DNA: TGTGCCAGCAGCCAATCGTCTGGACTAGGCGCAGATACGCAGTATTTT
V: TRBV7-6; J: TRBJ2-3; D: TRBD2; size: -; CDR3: CASRPTSGASTDTQYF; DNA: TGTGCCAGCAGGCCCACTAGCGGGGCTAGCACAGATACGCAGTATTTT
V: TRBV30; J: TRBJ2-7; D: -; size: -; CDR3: CAWTGGAYYEQYF; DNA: TGTGCCTGGACTGGAGGGGCTTACTACGAGCAGTACTTC
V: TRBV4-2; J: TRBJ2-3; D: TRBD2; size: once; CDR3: CASSQDRRQELAITDTQYF; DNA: TGTGCCAGCAGCCAAGATAGGCGGCAAGAACTAGCGATCACAGATACGCAGTATTTT
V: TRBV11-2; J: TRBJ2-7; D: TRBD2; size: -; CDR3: CASSLALGRVGEQYF; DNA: TGTGCCAGCAGCTTAGCCCTAGGGAGGGTCGGCGAGCAGTACTTC
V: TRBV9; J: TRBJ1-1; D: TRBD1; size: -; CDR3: CASSIDRGLGNTEAFF; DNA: TGTGCCAGCAGCATCGACAGGGGGCTAGGGAACACTGAAGCTTTCTTT
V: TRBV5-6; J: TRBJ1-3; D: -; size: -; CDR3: CASSFATGISGNTIYF; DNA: TGTGCCAGCAGCTTCGCCACAGGTATCTCTGGAAACACCATATATTTT
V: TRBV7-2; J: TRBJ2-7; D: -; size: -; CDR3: CASSLGQGGGYEQYF; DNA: TGTGCCAGCAGCTTAGGGCAGGGCGGTGGTTACGAGCAGTACTTC
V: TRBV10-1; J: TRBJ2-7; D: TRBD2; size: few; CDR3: CASSESQGTSLYEQYF; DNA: TGCGCCAGCAGTGAGTCCCAAGGGACTAGTCTTTACGAGCAGTACTTC
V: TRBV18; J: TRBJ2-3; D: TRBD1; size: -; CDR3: CASSPGQGSDTQYF; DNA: TGTGCCAGCTCACCCGGACAGGGATCAGATACGCAGTATTTT
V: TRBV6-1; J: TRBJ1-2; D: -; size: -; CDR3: CASSETGDSYGYTF; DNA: TGTGCCAGCAGTGAAACGGGGGATTCCTATGGCTACACCTTC
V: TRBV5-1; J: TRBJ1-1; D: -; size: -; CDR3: CASSIQGYTEAFF; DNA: TGCGCCAGCTCTATTCAGGGTTACACTGAAGCTTTCTTT
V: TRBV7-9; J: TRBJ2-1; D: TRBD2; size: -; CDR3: CASSLASGLGNNEQFF; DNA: TGTGCCAGCAGCTTAGCATCGGGACTAGGGAACAATGAGCAGTTCTTC
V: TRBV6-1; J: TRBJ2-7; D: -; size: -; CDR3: CASSEAPEGGSYEQYF; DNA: TGTGCCAGCAGTGAAGCCCCCGAAGGGGGCTCCTACGAGCAGTACTTC
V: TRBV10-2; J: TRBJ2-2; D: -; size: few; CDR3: CASSVRGTGELFF; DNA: TGCGCCAGCAGTGTCCGGGGCACCGGGGAGCTGTTTTTT
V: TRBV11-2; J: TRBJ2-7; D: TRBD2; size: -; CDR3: CASSYGGTSGRIHEQYF; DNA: TGTGCCAGCAGCTATGGGGGGACTAGCGGGAGAATTCACGAGCAGTACTTC
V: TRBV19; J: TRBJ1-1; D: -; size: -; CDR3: CASIPQQGMNTEAFF; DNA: TGTGCCAGTATACCCCAACAGGGCATGAACACTGAAGCTTTCTTT
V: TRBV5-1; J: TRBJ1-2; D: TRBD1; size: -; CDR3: CASSPGQGDPSNYGYTF; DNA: TGCGCCAGCAGCCCGGGACAGGGGGACCCTTCTAACTATGGCTACACCTTC
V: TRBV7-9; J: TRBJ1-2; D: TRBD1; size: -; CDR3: CASSPSEGGEGYTF; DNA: TGTGCCAGCAGCCCATCGGAAGGGGGCGAAGGCTACACCTTC
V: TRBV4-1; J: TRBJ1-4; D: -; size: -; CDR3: CASSSPMPTNEKLFF; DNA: TGCGCCAGCAGCTCTCCTATGCCGACTAATGAAAAACTGTTTTTT
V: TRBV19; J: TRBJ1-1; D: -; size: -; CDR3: CASSIDRGTEAFF; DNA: TGTGCCAGTAGTATAGATCGAGGGACTGAAGCTTTCTTT